The clone carrying this TCR beta chain was seen a few times. This sample was included in a study of response to subunit inactivated influenza vaccine. MiXCR, run by TCRdb on the RT-PCR reads, gives a single entry per CDR3 protein. The data hold 550,000 to 800,000 distinct CDR3 sequences, with around a sixth observed a single time. Germline loops: CDR1 MNHEY, CDR2 SVGEGT. CDR3 length: 13 residues. The V end lost 5 bases, the J end lost 7 bases, and 15 bases lay between the germline ends. The material sequenced was PBMCs from blood, taken approximately 12 days after vaccination. V is TRBV6-2 or TRBV6-3 and J is TRBJ2-7; D tentatively reads TRBD1 or TRBD2 (5 bases each). This sequence originates from a man aged 50 or older who received an inactivated influenza vaccine. Written as DNA, the CDR3 is TGTGCCAGCAGTCCCGGGGCCCAGAGAGAGCAGTACTTC. It translates to CASSPGAQREQYF.